The subject of this entry is one T cell receptor beta chain. cDNA prepared by RNA extraction and subsequent reverse transcription served as the template for sequencing. Only in-frame clones appear in the TCRdb table, and some are missing; sequencing was by immunoSEQ multiplex PCR. This table has some 180,000 clones, around half appearing once. The data originate from a study of CD8+ T cells in alopecia areata. Treatment meaning: oral pan-JAK inhibitor, 5-10 mg twice daily. Sequenced material: CD8+ T cells sorted from blood, taken at week 24, from a patient treated with tofacitinib. This TCR was sampled from a human donor with alopecia areata.

The DNA for the CDR3 is TGCAGCGTTGAAGATGGAAGAGATAGCTATGGCTACACCTTC. Residues: CSVEDGRDSYGYTF. V is TRBV29-1 and J is TRBJ1-2, with unresolved D. The CDR3 is 14 amino acids. Germline values: CDR1 SQVTM, CDR2 ANQGSEA. V lost 0 bases to trimming and J lost 4 bases, with 12 bases between them.